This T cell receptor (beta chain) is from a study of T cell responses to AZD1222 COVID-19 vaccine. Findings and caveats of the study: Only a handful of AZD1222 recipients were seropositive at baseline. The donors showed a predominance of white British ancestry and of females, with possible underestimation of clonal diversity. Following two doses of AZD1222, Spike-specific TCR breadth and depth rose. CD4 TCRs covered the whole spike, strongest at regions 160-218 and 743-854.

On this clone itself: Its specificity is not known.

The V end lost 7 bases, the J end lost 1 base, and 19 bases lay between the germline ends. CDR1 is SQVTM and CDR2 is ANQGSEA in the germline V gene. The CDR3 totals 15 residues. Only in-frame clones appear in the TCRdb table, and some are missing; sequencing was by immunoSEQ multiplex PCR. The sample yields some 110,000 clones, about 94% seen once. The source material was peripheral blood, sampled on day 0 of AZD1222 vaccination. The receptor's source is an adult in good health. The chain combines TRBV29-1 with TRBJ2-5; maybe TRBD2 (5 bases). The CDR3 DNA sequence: TGCAGCGGTACACGAGCGGAGATGTCCCAAGAGACCCAGTACTTC. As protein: CSGTRAEMSQETQYF. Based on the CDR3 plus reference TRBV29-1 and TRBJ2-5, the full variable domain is SAVISQKPSRDICQRGTSLTIQCQVDSQVTMMFWYRQQPGQSLTLIATANQGSEATYESGFVIDKFPISRPNLTFSTLTVSNMSPEDSSIYLCSGTRAEMSQETQYFGPGTRLLVL.